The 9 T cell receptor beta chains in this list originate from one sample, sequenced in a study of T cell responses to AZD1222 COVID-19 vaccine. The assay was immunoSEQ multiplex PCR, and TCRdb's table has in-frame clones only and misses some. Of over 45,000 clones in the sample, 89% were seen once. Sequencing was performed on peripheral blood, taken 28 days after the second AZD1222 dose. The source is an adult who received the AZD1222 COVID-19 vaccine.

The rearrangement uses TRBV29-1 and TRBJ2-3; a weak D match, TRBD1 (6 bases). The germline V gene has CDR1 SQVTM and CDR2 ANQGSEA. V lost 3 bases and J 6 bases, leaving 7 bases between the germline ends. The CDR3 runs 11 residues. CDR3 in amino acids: CSVDRGDTQYF. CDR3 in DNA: TGCAGCGTTGACAGGGGCGATACGCAGTATTTT.

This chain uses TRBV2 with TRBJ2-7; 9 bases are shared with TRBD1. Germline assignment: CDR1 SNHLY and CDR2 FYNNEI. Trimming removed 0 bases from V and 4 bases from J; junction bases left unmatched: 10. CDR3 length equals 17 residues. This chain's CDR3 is CASSEALAWGQGYEQYF. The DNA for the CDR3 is TGTGCCAGCAGTGAAGCACTCGCTTGGGGACAGGGTTACGAGCAGTACTTC.

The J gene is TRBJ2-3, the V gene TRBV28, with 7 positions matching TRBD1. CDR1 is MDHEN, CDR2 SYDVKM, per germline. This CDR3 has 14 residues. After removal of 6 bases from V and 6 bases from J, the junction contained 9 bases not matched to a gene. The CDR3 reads CASRPGPDRDTQYF. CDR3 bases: TGTGCCAGCAGGCCCGGACCGGACAGGGATACGCAGTATTTT. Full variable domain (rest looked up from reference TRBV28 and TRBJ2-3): DVKVTQSSRYLVKRTGEKVFLECVQDMDHENMFWYRQDPGLGLRLIYFSYDVKMKEKGDIPEGYSVSREKKERFSLILESASTNQTSMYLCASRPGPDRDTQYFGPGTRLTVL.

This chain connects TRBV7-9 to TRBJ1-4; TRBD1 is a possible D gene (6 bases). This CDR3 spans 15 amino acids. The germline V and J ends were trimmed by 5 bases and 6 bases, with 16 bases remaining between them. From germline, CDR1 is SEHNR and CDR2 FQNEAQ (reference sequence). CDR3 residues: CASSRMGAKDEKLFF. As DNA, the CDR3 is TGTGCCAGCAGCCGGATGGGGGCTAAAGATGAAAAACTGTTTTTT.

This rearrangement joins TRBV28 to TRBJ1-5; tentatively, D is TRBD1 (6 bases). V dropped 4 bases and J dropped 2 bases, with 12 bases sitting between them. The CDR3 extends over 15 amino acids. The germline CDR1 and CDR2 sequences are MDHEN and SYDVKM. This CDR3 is CASSSYREGNQPQHF. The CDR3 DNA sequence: TGTGCCAGCAGTTCGTACAGGGAGGGCAATCAGCCCCAGCATTTT.

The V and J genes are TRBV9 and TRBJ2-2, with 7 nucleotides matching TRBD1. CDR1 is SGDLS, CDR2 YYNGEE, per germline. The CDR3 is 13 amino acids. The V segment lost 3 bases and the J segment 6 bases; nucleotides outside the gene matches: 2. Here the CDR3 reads CASSAGGPGELFF. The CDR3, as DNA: TGTGCCAGCAGCGCAGGGGGTCCCGGGGAGCTGTTTTTT. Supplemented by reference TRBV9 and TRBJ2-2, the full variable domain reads DSGVTQTPKHLITATGQRVTLRCSPRSGDLSVYWYQQSLDQGLQFLIQYYNGEERAKGNILERFSAQQFPDLHSELNLSSLELGDSALYFCASSAGGPGELFFGEGSRLTVL.

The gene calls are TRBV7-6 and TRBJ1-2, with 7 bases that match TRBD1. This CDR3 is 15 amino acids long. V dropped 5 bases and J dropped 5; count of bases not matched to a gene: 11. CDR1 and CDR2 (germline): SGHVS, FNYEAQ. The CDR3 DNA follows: TGTGCCAGCAGCCCCGCCGAGGGGGCGCAGTATGGCTACACCTTC. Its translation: CASSPAEGAQYGYTF.

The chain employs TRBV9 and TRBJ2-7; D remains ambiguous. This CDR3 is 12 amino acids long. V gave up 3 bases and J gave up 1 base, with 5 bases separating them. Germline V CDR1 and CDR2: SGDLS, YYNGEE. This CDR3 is CASSDGSYEQYF. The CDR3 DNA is TGTGCCAGCAGCGACGGTTCCTACGAGCAGTACTTC. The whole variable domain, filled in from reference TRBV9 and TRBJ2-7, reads DSGVTQTPKHLITATGQRVTLRCSPRSGDLSVYWYQQSLDQGLQFLIQYYNGEERAKGNILERFSAQQFPDLHSELNLSSLELGDSALYFCASSDGSYEQYFGPGTRLTVT.

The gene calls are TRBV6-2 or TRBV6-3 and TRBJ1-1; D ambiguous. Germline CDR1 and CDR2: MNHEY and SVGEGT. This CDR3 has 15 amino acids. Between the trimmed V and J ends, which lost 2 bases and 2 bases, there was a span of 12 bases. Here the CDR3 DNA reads TGTGCCAGCAGTTACGGACCCACGGGCAACACTGAAGCTTTCTTT. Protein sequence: CASSYGPTGNTEAFF.